Listed below are T cell receptor beta chains from one sample, sequenced in a study of T cell responses to AZD1222 COVID-19 vaccine. Assay used: immunoSEQ multiplex PCR; TCRdb lists only in-frame clones, some missing. Among some 160,000 clones, 85% to 95% were seen once, and the ten largest hold roughly 0.9%. This sample comprised peripheral blood, obtained on day 0 of AZD1222 vaccination. Receptor source: an adult in good health. The CDR3 runs from the conserved cysteine through the conserved F or W. Fields, in order: CDR3 protein, J gene, clone size, V gene. Clone size is shown for a subset of rows, as once, few, many or a class of expanded clone.

cdr3_aa: CASSGGSTDTQYF
j_call: TRBJ2-3
clone_size: .
v_call: TRBV9

cdr3_aa: CASSNQGIGSSAQHF
j_call: TRBJ1-5
clone_size: once
v_call: TRBV28

cdr3_aa: CASRSGQSNSPLHF
j_call: TRBJ1-6
clone_size: .
v_call: TRBV28

cdr3_aa: CASSLVSGFGANVLTF
j_call: TRBJ2-6
clone_size: .
v_call: TRBV7-9

cdr3_aa: CATSGGNTGELFF
j_call: TRBJ2-2
clone_size: .
v_call: TRBV7-7

cdr3_aa: CASSTGQGANVLTF
j_call: TRBJ2-6
clone_size: .
v_call: TRBV6-5

cdr3_aa: CASSLEYRGTDTQYF
j_call: TRBJ2-3
clone_size: .
v_call: TRBV7-2

cdr3_aa: CASSPKSPGLAGGITDTQYF
j_call: TRBJ2-3
clone_size: .
v_call: TRBV7-3

cdr3_aa: CASSLTGANTGELFF
j_call: TRBJ2-2
clone_size: .
v_call: TRBV11-2

cdr3_aa: CASSIDWQGAYNEQFF
j_call: TRBJ2-1
clone_size: .
v_call: TRBV19

cdr3_aa: CASSETGGNYGYTF
j_call: TRBJ1-2
clone_size: .
v_call: TRBV5-1

cdr3_aa: CATSIGSSRSSGNTIYF
j_call: TRBJ1-3
clone_size: .
v_call: TRBV15

cdr3_aa: CASSLRPAGGHEQYF
j_call: TRBJ2-7
clone_size: .
v_call: TRBV3-1/TRBV3-2

cdr3_aa: CATSAPEVGGGEKLFF
j_call: TRBJ1-4
clone_size: .
v_call: TRBV10-3

cdr3_aa: CASSLMETGGGSPLHF
j_call: TRBJ1-6
clone_size: .
v_call: TRBV6-2/TRBV6-3

cdr3_aa: CASSLVISGQPQHF
j_call: TRBJ1-5
clone_size: .
v_call: TRBV7-2

cdr3_aa: CASNPGDLAGVGEQYF
j_call: TRBJ2-7
clone_size: .
v_call: TRBV5-1

cdr3_aa: CASSAVRGYGYTF
j_call: TRBJ1-2
clone_size: .
v_call: TRBV5-6

cdr3_aa: CASKGQGTAGNTIYF
j_call: TRBJ1-3
clone_size: .
v_call: TRBV6-5

cdr3_aa: CASSQAPTGPMYTEAFF
j_call: TRBJ1-1
clone_size: .
v_call: TRBV14

cdr3_aa: CSASGGSNGEKLFF
j_call: TRBJ1-4
clone_size: .
v_call: TRBV20-1

cdr3_aa: CASSRTSPGDTQYF
j_call: TRBJ2-3
clone_size: .
v_call: TRBV6-5

cdr3_aa: CASSLRGVGDTQYF
j_call: TRBJ2-3
clone_size: .
v_call: TRBV5-1

cdr3_aa: CASSLSPLSGNTIYF
j_call: TRBJ1-3
clone_size: .
v_call: TRBV28

cdr3_aa: CASSDRDRGPNTIYF
j_call: TRBJ1-3
clone_size: .
v_call: TRBV5-6

cdr3_aa: CASSNGGYGYTF
j_call: TRBJ1-2
clone_size: .
v_call: TRBV19

cdr3_aa: CASSYSMFRRNTIYF
j_call: TRBJ1-3
clone_size: .
v_call: TRBV6-5

cdr3_aa: CASSQGTDTQYF
j_call: TRBJ2-3
clone_size: .
v_call: TRBV3-1/TRBV3-2

cdr3_aa: CASSLAGVAYNEQFF
j_call: TRBJ2-1
clone_size: .
v_call: TRBV6-2/TRBV6-3

cdr3_aa: CASSRGQGNSPLHF
j_call: TRBJ1-6
clone_size: .
v_call: TRBV11-2

cdr3_aa: CASSLVPGGYSNQPQHF
j_call: TRBJ1-5
clone_size: .
v_call: TRBV5-1

cdr3_aa: CAWSKPGSDHEQYF
j_call: TRBJ2-7
clone_size: .
v_call: TRBV30

cdr3_aa: CASTPGGKNSPLHF
j_call: TRBJ1-6
clone_size: .
v_call: TRBV27